Below are 3 T cell receptor beta chains sequenced from a single sample in a study of graft-versus-host responses after intestinal transplantation. Sequenced by immunoSEQ multiplex PCR; TCRdb stores in-frame clones only, minus some. The sample lists around 67,000 clones, 84% occurring once. Antigens of these TCRs are unknown. Sequencing used unstimulated CD4+ T cells sorted from spleen or lymph node cells, obtained before transplant. All receptors derive from a human donor who was the organ donor for an intestinal transplant.

This clone showed up just once. This chain uses TRBV28 with TRBJ1-5, with no clear D. Germline loops: CDR1 MDHEN, CDR2 SYDVKM. There are 14 residues in the CDR3. Trimming shortened V by 6 bases and J by 2 bases, and 11 bases separated the two germline ends. The CDR3 coding sequence is TGTGCCAGCAGGGGCCCTTTGGGCAATCAGCCCCAGCATTTT. Its protein is CASRGPLGNQPQHF.

The rearrangement links TRBV30 to TRBJ2-4, with TRBD1 matching 7 bases. Germline values: CDR1 GTSNPN, CDR2 SVGIG (reference sequence). V dropped 2 bases and J dropped 1; count of bases not matched to a gene: 11. This CDR3 is built from 17 residues. The CDR3 region has the DNA TGTGCCTGGAGTACCCGGGGCCCAGGGGGTGCCAAAAACATTCAGTACTTC. Amino acids: CAWSTRGPGGAKNIQYF. Full variable domain (remainder filled in from reference TRBV30 and TRBJ2-4): SQTIHQWPATLVQPVGSPLSLECTVEGTSNPNLYWYRQAAGRGLQLLFYSVGIGQISSEVPQNLSASRPQDRQFILSSKKLLLSDSGFYLCAWSTRGPGGAKNIQYFGAGTRLSVL.

The V call is TRBV6-4, the J call TRBJ1-1; D perhaps matches TRBD1 (6 bases). CDR1 and CDR2 (germline): MRHNA, SNTAGT. The ends were cut back, 4 bases at V and 4 bases at J, with 13 bases in the middle. The CDR3 runs to 14 residues. The CDR3: CASSAAGEGTEAFF. In nucleotides, the CDR3 is TGTGCCAGCAGTGCTGCAGGGGAGGGCACTGAAGCTTTCTTT.